The present T cell receptor (beta chain) was sequenced within a study of Graves' ophthalmopathy and Graves' hyperthyroidism. In the study overall: Sampling took place at initial diagnosis, with peripheral blood obtained before any treatment. Study-level points and caveats: A roughly 84% specificity and about 90% sensitivity were achieved by a 13-signature model that separated ophthalmopathy from stable hyperthyroidism. Among thyroid clonotypes expanded above 0.001 frequency, most also appeared in blood.

Many counts were recorded for this clonotype. Its antigen is not identified. Trimming left V 5 bases short and J 0 bases short, with 2 bases between. The germline V gene has CDR1 DFQATT and CDR2 SNEGSKA (reference sequence). This CDR3 spans 11 amino acids. RNA served as the template for amplifying TCR beta CDR3 regions. HTBI-primed RT-PCR formed the first round, and a multiplex PCR formed the second. Each CDR3 protein gets one entry after TCRdb re-called the multiplex PCR reads with MiXCR. The sample lists 300,000 or so distinct CDR3 sequences, roughly 15% occurring once. PBMCs had their origin in fresh peripheral blood (approximately 10 ml).

The clonotype was recovered from an adult man with Graves' ophthalmopathy. The sequenced sample consisted of peripheral blood. This chain links TRBV20-1 with TRBJ1-3; D is uncertain. CDR3 loop: CSASSGNTIYF. The CDR3 DNA reads as TGCAGTGCTTCCTCTGGAAACACCATATATTTT.